This TCR beta chain derives from a study of Ad26.COV2.S vaccination and SARS-CoV-2 variants. Study-wide results and limits: Recipients given vaccine exceeded placebo recipients in spike-specific TCR breadth. Researchers reported similar non-spike TCR breadth in vaccine and placebo recipients. After vaccination, reports described spike-specific CD8+ and CD4+ T cell responses as showing substantial breadth. Analyses that measured TCR breadth and depth may have underestimated total T cell responses.

Comments on this clone: What it binds is unknown.

This CDR3 region has 14 residues. J gave up 4 bases and V 4 bases, and 3 bases lay outside the gene matches. CDR1 and CDR2 (germline): SGHRS, YFSETQ. TCRdb keeps only in-frame clones here, not all; method: immunoSEQ multiplex PCR. The repertoire consists of 150,000 to 200,000 clones, with around nine tenths occurring once and the leading ten covering 5% to 7%. The clonotype comes from a human donor who had recovered from COVID-19. The specimen was peripheral blood, collected after recovery from COVID-19. This chain joins TRBV5-1 and TRBJ2-7, with 12 bases that match TRBD2. This chain's CDR3 is CASSRTSGKYEQYF. The CDR3 DNA is TGCGCCAGCAGCCGGACTAGCGGGAAGTACGAGCAGTACTTC.